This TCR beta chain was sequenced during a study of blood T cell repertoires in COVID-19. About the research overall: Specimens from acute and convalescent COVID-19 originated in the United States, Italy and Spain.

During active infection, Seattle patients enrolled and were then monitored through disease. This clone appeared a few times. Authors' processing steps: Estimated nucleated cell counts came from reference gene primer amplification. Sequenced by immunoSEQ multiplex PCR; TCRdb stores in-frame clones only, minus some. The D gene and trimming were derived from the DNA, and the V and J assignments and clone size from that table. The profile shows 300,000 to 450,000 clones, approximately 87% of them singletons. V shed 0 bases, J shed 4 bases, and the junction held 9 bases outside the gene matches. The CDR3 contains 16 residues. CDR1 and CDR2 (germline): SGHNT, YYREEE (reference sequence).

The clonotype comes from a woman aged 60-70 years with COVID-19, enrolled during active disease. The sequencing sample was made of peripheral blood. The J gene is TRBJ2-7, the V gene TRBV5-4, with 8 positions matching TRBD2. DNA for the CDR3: TGTGCCAGCAGCTTGGGGTCGCGGGGGGATCTGTACGAGCAGTACTTC. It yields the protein CASSLGSRGDLYEQYF.